This T cell receptor beta chain was documented in a study of OX40 agonist ivuxolimab in advanced cancers. At the level of the study: The diagnoses of dose-escalation patients were hepatocellular carcinoma, melanoma, renal cell or head and neck cancer. Cohort: around 86% men, mean age about 60, aged roughly 23 to 90. In three patients, partial responses were observed, one with hepatocellular carcinoma and two with cutaneous melanoma.

CDR3 length: 19 residues. Trimming removed 0 bases from V and 9 bases from J, with 27 bases in between. Germline CDR1 reads LGHNA; CDR2 reads YNFKEQ. Assay used: immunoSEQ multiplex PCR; TCRdb lists only in-frame clones, some missing. The data contain about 85,000 clones, 70% to 90% of them seen just once; the ten biggest clones take up around 2%. This TCR derives from an adult with an advanced solid tumor such as melanoma, head and neck, liver or kidney cancer. V usage is TRBV4-2 and J usage is TRBJ1-5, with unresolved D. The material was CD4+ or CD8+ T cells sorted from blood, obtained in a trial of the OX40 agonist ivuxolimab. For the CDR3, the DNA is TGTGCCAGCAGCCAAGATGTCCGGCGGGCCAGCGGAACGGGCGGGCCCCAGCATTTT. Translated, it gives CASSQDVRRASGTGGPQHF.